This TCR beta chain came from a study of blood T cell repertoires in COVID-19. Study summary: There were acute and convalescent COVID-19 samples, and they came from the United States, Italy and Spain. T cells, B-cell-depleted T cells, or PBMCs provided the cDNA or gDNA that served as material.

Original processing methods: From reference gene primer amplification, estimates of nucleated cell counts were derived. Some clones are missing from TCRdb's copy, which holds only in-frame ones; the method was immunoSEQ multiplex PCR. V and J calls and clone size follow that table, whereas D and trimming were derived from the DNA. The table lists 65,000 to 70,000 clones, about 91% of them singletons. The TCR was taken from a human donor with active COVID-19. The donor label of this sample is uncertain. Material for sequencing was peripheral blood.

The CDR3 DNA reads as TGTGCCAGCAGTTCCGCATCGAAGCGGGAGGAAGGGACCCAGTACTTC. This encodes CASSSASKREEGTQYF. This rearrangement joins TRBV28 to TRBJ2-5; TRBD2 aligns across 9 bases. Germline V gene lookup returns CDR1 MDHEN and CDR2 SYDVKM. V gave up 4 bases and J gave up 7 bases; unmatched junction bases: 13. The CDR3 covers 16 residues. The full variable domain, rest sourced from reference TRBV28 and TRBJ2-5, is DVKVTQSSRYLVKRTGEKVFLECVQDMDHENMFWYRQDPGLGLRLIYFSYDVKMKEKGDIPEGYSVSREKKERFSLILESASTNQTSMYLCASSSASKREEGTQYFGPGTRLLVL.